A selection of T cell receptor beta chains follows, all from one sample in a study of blood T cell repertoires in COVID-19. Repertoires were generated with immunoSEQ multiplex PCR, while TCRdb's copy carries only in-frame clones and drops some. The sample includes fewer than 80,000 clones, roughly 89% seen only once; the top ten take roughly 8.5%. Sequenced sample: peripheral blood. The receptors were sampled from a man aged 25-45 years with acute or convalescent COVID-19. Both conserved end residues are part of each CDR3. The D gene is left open where the match is weak. Clone size appears in some rows only: once, few, many, or a class for an expanded clone.

>TRBJ1-1|.|TRBD1|TRBV27
TGTGCCAGCAGTTCACCGGGACAGGAGGCTTTCTTT
CASSSPGQEAFF
>TRBJ2-5|.|TRBD2|TRBV7-2
TGTGCCAGCAGCTTATTGGCGGGAGTTCCAGAGACCCAGTACTTC
CASSLLAGVPETQYF
>TRBJ2-6|.|.|TRBV2
TGTGCCAGCAGTGAAGCGGGCCGTCTATGGGCCAACGTCCTGACTTTC
CASSEAGRLWANVLTF
>TRBJ1-6|.|TRBD1|TRBV6-6
TGTGCCAGCAGTTTCCGGGACAGGGAGGGAAATTCACCCCTCCACTTT
CASSFRDREGNSPLHF
>TRBJ2-3|.|.|TRBV5-4
TGTGCCAGCAGCTTGGCCACAGGGCCTCAAGATACGCAGTATTTT
CASSLATGPQDTQYF
>TRBJ1-1|.|TRBD1|TRBV7-2
TGTGCCAGCAGCTCCAGGAGGGACAGTCTATCTGAAGCTTTCTTT
CASSSRRDSLSEAFF
>TRBJ1-2|.|.|TRBV30
TGTGCCTCCGACCAGGCTAACTATGGCTACACCTTC
CASDQANYGYTF
>TRBJ2-1|.|TRBD2|TRBV30
TGTGCCTGGAGTGTAATAGGACTAGCGGGAGTGTGGGAGCAGTTCTTC
CAWSVIGLAGVWEQFF
>TRBJ2-3|.|TRBD2|TRBV7-9
TGTGCCAGCAGCCCCCGGGAGGCAGATACGCAGTATTTT
CASSPREADTQYF
>TRBJ2-1|.|TRBD1|TRBV5-1
TGCGCCAGCCGACAGGGCTCCTACAATGAGCAGTTCTTC
CASRQGSYNEQFF
>TRBJ1-4|few|.|TRBV7-8
TGTGCCAGCAGCCCCCAAGGGGGAACTAATGAAAAACTGTTTTTT
CASSPQGGTNEKLFF
>TRBJ2-1|.|TRBD2|TRBV29-1
TGCAGCGTTCGACTAGCGGGGACCTACAATGAGCAGTTCTTC
CSVRLAGTYNEQFF
>TRBJ2-5|.|TRBD2|TRBV4-1
TGCGCCAGCAGCCAAGGCCTTGGCCTAGCGGGAGAAAGGTCCCAGTACTTC
CASSQGLGLAGERSQYF
>TRBJ2-5|.|TRBD2|TRBV5-1
TGCGCCAGCAGCTTTCTACTAGCGGGAGGGCCGGAGACCCAGTACTTC
CASSFLLAGGPETQYF
>TRBJ2-1|.|TRBD2|TRBV28
TGTGCCAGCAGTTTCGCTAGCGGGATTGATGAGCAGTTCTTC
CASSFASGIDEQFF
>TRBJ1-2|.|.|TRBV28
TGTGCCAGCAGCTTTTCCACGAAGGGGGTTGGCTATGGCTACACCTTC
CASSFSTKGVGYGYTF
>TRBJ2-7|.|.|TRBV5-4
TGTGCCAGCAGCTTGGGCCAGGGGTGGGTGAGCGAGCAGTACTTC
CASSLGQGWVSEQYF
>TRBJ1-3|once|TRBD1|TRBV19
TGTGCCAGTAGTATACCGGGACAGTCGAGCTCTGGAAACACCATATATTTT
CASSIPGQSSSGNTIYF
>TRBJ1-5|.|.|TRBV28
TGTGCCAGCAGTTTATCCCGGGATGTCAATCAGCCCCAGCATTTT
CASSLSRDVNQPQHF
>TRBJ2-1|.|TRBD2|TRBV28
TGTGCCAGCATCAGGGGGCGTCTAGCGGGAGTAGGTGAGCAGTTCTTC
CASIRGRLAGVGEQFF